This T cell receptor beta chain is drawn from a study of T cell responses to AZD1222 COVID-19 vaccine. Whole-study findings and limits: In all cases, repertoires were sampled only after the peak T cell response. The breadth and depth of Spike-specific TCRs increased once two AZD1222 doses had been given. The reported proportion of spike-specific TCRs targeting unmutated variant regions was nearly half.

In germline, CDR1 is MGHRA, CDR2 YSYEKL. The length of the CDR3 is 19 residues. Trimming cost V 1 base and J 4 bases, with 22 bases left between them. The data were produced by immunoSEQ multiplex PCR, yet TCRdb's version contains in-frame clones alone and is incomplete. This table holds about 82,000 clones, 83% found once. About this clone itself: Its antigen is unidentified.

This specimen was peripheral blood, taken 28 days after the second AZD1222 dose. This receptor was obtained from an adult who received the AZD1222 COVID-19 vaccine. The chain has TRBV4-1 and TRBJ2-2; possibly TRBD1 for D (5 bases). CDR3 amino acids: CASSQVTPPQRRGTGELFF. In DNA form, the CDR3 reads TGCGCCAGCAGCCAAGTGACCCCCCCCCAGCGAAGGGGCACCGGGGAGCTGTTTTTT.